The rows below give T cell receptor beta chains drawn from one sample of a study of T cell repertoires in cytomegalovirus infection. TCRdb re-analysed the reads in MiXCR, keeping a single row per CDR3 protein. Of about 190,000 distinct CDR3 sequences in the sample, 28% were seen once. Sequencing was carried out using PBMCs. Receptor source: a human donor in good health (CMV status not recorded). Some clones in this sample may be carry-over from other donors' samples. The CDR3 runs from the conserved cysteine through the conserved F or W. The D gene is left open where the match is weak. Only some rows state a clone size, as once, few, many or a class for expanded clones.

CDR3 DNA: TGCAGTGCAAAGGGCGGGGGGACTTACAATGAGCAGTTCTTC
CDR3 protein: CSAKGGGTYNEQFF
V gene: TRBV20-1
D gene: TRBD2
clone size: .
J gene: TRBJ2-1

CDR3 DNA: TGTGCCATCAGTGACTCGGGACAGGGGGGATCTGAAGCTTTCTTT
CDR3 protein: CAISDSGQGGSEAFF
V gene: TRBV10-3
D gene: TRBD1
clone size: .
J gene: TRBJ1-1

CDR3 DNA: TGTGCCAGCAGCCCACTCGGGACAGGGGTAGGGAATGAGCAGTTCTTC
CDR3 protein: CASSPLGTGVGNEQFF
V gene: TRBV27
D gene: TRBD1
clone size: few
J gene: TRBJ2-1

CDR3 DNA: TGTGCCAGCAGTGAATGGCTAGCGGGGGGGTATAGCTCCTACAATGAGCAGTTCTTC
CDR3 protein: CASSEWLAGGYSSYNEQFF
V gene: TRBV6-1
D gene: TRBD2
clone size: many
J gene: TRBJ2-1

CDR3 DNA: TGTGCCAGCAGCCGCATCCCAGCGGGGGGGGGTCACAATGAGCAGTTCTTC
CDR3 protein: CASSRIPAGGGHNEQFF
V gene: TRBV3-1
D gene: TRBD2
clone size: few
J gene: TRBJ2-1

CDR3 DNA: TGTGCCAGCAAGCTGGGGGGAACCGGGGAGCTGTTTTTT
CDR3 protein: CASKLGGTGELFF
V gene: TRBV11-2
D gene: .
clone size: few
J gene: TRBJ2-2

CDR3 DNA: TGTGCCAGCAGCCCGGGACTCACCATCTATGGCTACACCTTC
CDR3 protein: CASSPGLTIYGYTF
V gene: TRBV12-3/TRBV12-4
D gene: .
clone size: few
J gene: TRBJ1-2

CDR3 DNA: TGTGCCAGCAGCTTAATAGGTCCCCAAGAGACCCAGTACTTC
CDR3 protein: CASSLIGPQETQYF
V gene: TRBV7-3
D gene: .
clone size: .
J gene: TRBJ2-5

CDR3 DNA: TGTGCTAGTGGTGGTGACACGAGATCCGAAGCTTTCTTT
CDR3 protein: CASGGDTRSEAFF
V gene: TRBV12-5
D gene: .
clone size: few
J gene: TRBJ1-1

CDR3 DNA: TGCGCCAGCAGCCGTGAGGGACAGTATTCCTACGAGCAGTACTTC
CDR3 protein: CASSREGQYSYEQYF
V gene: TRBV5-1
D gene: TRBD1
clone size: once
J gene: TRBJ2-7

CDR3 DNA: TGTGCCAGCAGTTGGATGACTGAAGCTTTCTTT
CDR3 protein: CASSWMTEAFF
V gene: TRBV6-5
D gene: .
clone size: few
J gene: TRBJ1-1

CDR3 DNA: TGTGCCAGCAGCGAACGCGAGGGCACTGAAGCTTTCTTT
CDR3 protein: CASSEREGTEAFF
V gene: TRBV9
D gene: .
clone size: .
J gene: TRBJ1-1

CDR3 DNA: TGTGCCAGTAGTCCATTGAGGGGCGGCATTCAGTACTTC
CDR3 protein: CASSPLRGGIQYF
V gene: TRBV19
D gene: .
clone size: .
J gene: TRBJ2-4

CDR3 DNA: TGTGCCAGCAGTTGGGACAGAACTAACTATGGCTACACCTTC
CDR3 protein: CASSWDRTNYGYTF
V gene: TRBV12-3/TRBV12-4
D gene: TRBD1
clone size: .
J gene: TRBJ1-2

CDR3 DNA: TGTGCCAGCAGCTTGAACTTTTGGTCCGAGCAGTACTTC
CDR3 protein: CASSLNFWSEQYF
V gene: TRBV5-4
D gene: .
clone size: few
J gene: TRBJ2-7

CDR3 DNA: TGTGCCAGCAGTTTTGGACATCTTAGCAATCAGCCCCAGCATTTT
CDR3 protein: CASSFGHLSNQPQHF
V gene: TRBV6-2/TRBV6-3
D gene: .
clone size: .
J gene: TRBJ1-5

CDR3 DNA: TGTGCCAGCAGCCAAGGGGGGACGGTGGGAAACACCATATATTTT
CDR3 protein: CASSQGGTVGNTIYF
V gene: TRBV4-2
D gene: .
clone size: .
J gene: TRBJ1-3

CDR3 DNA: TGTGCCAGCGATGGTGGGGGCAATCAGCCCCAGCATTTT
CDR3 protein: CASDGGGNQPQHF
V gene: TRBV12-3/TRBV12-4
D gene: .
clone size: many
J gene: TRBJ1-5

CDR3 DNA: TGTGCCAGCAGCTTGGTCGATTACTCCTCCTACAATGAGCAGTTCTTC
CDR3 protein: CASSLVDYSSYNEQFF
V gene: TRBV5-4
D gene: .
clone size: .
J gene: TRBJ2-1

CDR3 DNA: TGTGCCAGCAGCCCGATACTAGCGGGGGGCCACGAGCAGTACTTC
CDR3 protein: CASSPILAGGHEQYF
V gene: TRBV7-2
D gene: TRBD2
clone size: many
J gene: TRBJ2-7

CDR3 DNA: TGTGCCAGCAGTCTTCCCGGGACATCGAACACCGGGGAGCTGTTTTTT
CDR3 protein: CASSLPGTSNTGELFF
V gene: TRBV2
D gene: .
clone size: .
J gene: TRBJ2-2

CDR3 DNA: TGTGCCAGCAGCTCTCGGGGGGGGGCGAACACTGAAGCTTTCTTT
CDR3 protein: CASSSRGGANTEAFF
V gene: TRBV7-9
D gene: .
clone size: .
J gene: TRBJ1-1

CDR3 DNA: TGTGCCAGCAGCTTAGGAGGACTAGTCCAAGAGACCCAGTACTTC
CDR3 protein: CASSLGGLVQETQYF
V gene: TRBV7-2
D gene: TRBD2
clone size: many
J gene: TRBJ2-5

CDR3 DNA: TGTGCCAGCTCACCAGACGGGGCTCACACTGAAGCTTTCTTT
CDR3 protein: CASSPDGAHTEAFF
V gene: TRBV18
D gene: .
clone size: .
J gene: TRBJ1-1

CDR3 DNA: TGTGCCAGCGCCGGAGGGGGGGCCCTCTCCTACGAGCAGTACTTC
CDR3 protein: CASAGGGALSYEQYF
V gene: TRBV28
D gene: .
clone size: .
J gene: TRBJ2-7

CDR3 DNA: TGTGCCAGCAGCGCCCTGGGGTGGACTGAAGCTTTCTTT
CDR3 protein: CASSALGWTEAFF
V gene: TRBV9
D gene: .
clone size: few
J gene: TRBJ1-1

CDR3 DNA: TGTGCCAGCAGTGAAGACGGGGCTAGCGCCTTCTACAATGAGCAGTTCTTC
CDR3 protein: CASSEDGASAFYNEQFF
V gene: TRBV2
D gene: .
clone size: .
J gene: TRBJ2-1

CDR3 DNA: TGTGCCAGTAGTATAGATAGGGATAGCGGGGTAGCCTACAATGAGCAGTTCTTC
CDR3 protein: CASSIDRDSGVAYNEQFF
V gene: TRBV19
D gene: TRBD2
clone size: .
J gene: TRBJ2-1

CDR3 DNA: TGTGCCAGCAGCTCGGGACAGGCTCTAGGGACAGATACGCAGTATTTT
CDR3 protein: CASSSGQALGTDTQYF
V gene: TRBV7-3
D gene: TRBD1
clone size: .
J gene: TRBJ2-3

CDR3 DNA: TGCAGTGCCGACTCCGGGACAGGGGGAGATACGCAGTATTTT
CDR3 protein: CSADSGTGGDTQYF
V gene: TRBV20-1
D gene: TRBD1
clone size: .
J gene: TRBJ2-3

CDR3 DNA: TGTGCCAGCAGCCAAGGGGGTCCCCTTGGCGAGCAGTACTTC
CDR3 protein: CASSQGGPLGEQYF
V gene: TRBV6-2/TRBV6-3
D gene: .
clone size: few
J gene: TRBJ2-7

CDR3 DNA: TGCAGTGCTAGCGGGAAAGAGCAGTTCTTC
CDR3 protein: CSASGKEQFF
V gene: TRBV20-1
D gene: .
clone size: .
J gene: TRBJ2-1

CDR3 DNA: TGTGCCAGCAGCCCATCGCAGCTGGATACGCAGTATTTT
CDR3 protein: CASSPSQLDTQYF
V gene: TRBV7-9
D gene: .
clone size: many
J gene: TRBJ2-3

CDR3 DNA: TGTGCCAGCAGCCGAAAGGGGGCCGGGCAGCCCCAGCATTTT
CDR3 protein: CASSRKGAGQPQHF
V gene: TRBV11-2
D gene: TRBD1
clone size: .
J gene: TRBJ1-5

CDR3 DNA: TGTGCCAGCAGCTCCGATGGACAGGGAAATTATGGCTACACCTTC
CDR3 protein: CASSSDGQGNYGYTF
V gene: TRBV7-3
D gene: TRBD1
clone size: few
J gene: TRBJ1-2

CDR3 DNA: TGTGCCAGCAGTTTACAGGACAGCAATCAGCCCCAGCATTTT
CDR3 protein: CASSLQDSNQPQHF
V gene: TRBV12-3/TRBV12-4
D gene: .
clone size: .
J gene: TRBJ1-5

CDR3 DNA: TGCGCCAGCAGCCGTAGTAGCCAAGAGACCCAGTACTTC
CDR3 protein: CASSRSSQETQYF
V gene: TRBV4-1
D gene: .
clone size: .
J gene: TRBJ2-5

CDR3 DNA: TGTGCCAGCAGCCAAACCCAACCGACAGGGAACTATGGCTACACCTTC
CDR3 protein: CASSQTQPTGNYGYTF
V gene: TRBV3-1
D gene: TRBD1
clone size: .
J gene: TRBJ1-2

CDR3 DNA: TGTGCCAGCAGGCCGGGACAGGTGAACACTGAAGCTTTCTTT
CDR3 protein: CASRPGQVNTEAFF
V gene: TRBV2
D gene: TRBD1
clone size: few
J gene: TRBJ1-1

CDR3 DNA: TGTGCCAGCAGTGTCATAGGGGGCTCTGGCTACACCTTC
CDR3 protein: CASSVIGGSGYTF
V gene: TRBV2
D gene: TRBD1
clone size: few
J gene: TRBJ1-2

CDR3 DNA: TGTGCCAGCAGCTCTGGCGGGGGAGAAGCAGATACGCAGTATTTT
CDR3 protein: CASSSGGGEADTQYF
V gene: TRBV7-3
D gene: TRBD2
clone size: few
J gene: TRBJ2-3

CDR3 DNA: TGTGCCAGCAGGGCGGGGGGGATCAGAGATGAGCAGTTCTTC
CDR3 protein: CASRAGGIRDEQFF
V gene: TRBV7-2
D gene: TRBD2
clone size: .
J gene: TRBJ2-1

CDR3 DNA: TGTGCCAGCATTGGGGGGGGCATCACAGATACGCAGTATTTT
CDR3 protein: CASIGGGITDTQYF
V gene: TRBV9
D gene: .
clone size: .
J gene: TRBJ2-3

CDR3 DNA: TGTGCCAGCAGCCTTAATAATCAGCCCCAGCATTTT
CDR3 protein: CASSLNNQPQHF
V gene: TRBV7-2
D gene: .
clone size: .
J gene: TRBJ1-5

CDR3 DNA: TGTGCCAGCAGCCTCCTCGGGGCCGGGGGATCGACGCAGTATTTT
CDR3 protein: CASSLLGAGGSTQYF
V gene: TRBV14
D gene: .
clone size: .
J gene: TRBJ2-3

CDR3 DNA: TGTGCCAGTAGTACGACAGGGGACCAAGAGACCCAGTACTTC
CDR3 protein: CASSTTGDQETQYF
V gene: TRBV19
D gene: TRBD1
clone size: .
J gene: TRBJ2-5

CDR3 DNA: TGTGCCAGCAGTTCTTATCTCAGGACAGGGAAAGAGACCCAGTACTTC
CDR3 protein: CASSSYLRTGKETQYF
V gene: TRBV6-1
D gene: TRBD1
clone size: .
J gene: TRBJ2-5

CDR3 DNA: TGTGCCAGCAGTGGCGGACCCAGTCTCGAGCAGTACTTC
CDR3 protein: CASSGGPSLEQYF
V gene: TRBV2
D gene: .
clone size: .
J gene: TRBJ2-7

CDR3 DNA: TGTGCCAGCATGGGGGAAGCGAACACTGAAGCTTTCTTT
CDR3 protein: CASMGEANTEAFF
V gene: TRBV6-1
D gene: .
clone size: .
J gene: TRBJ1-1

CDR3 DNA: TGTGCCAGCAGTTCGAGGGGCGGGGGGGCCGGGGAGACCCAGTACTTC
CDR3 protein: CASSSRGGGAGETQYF
V gene: TRBV12-3/TRBV12-4
D gene: TRBD2
clone size: .
J gene: TRBJ2-5

CDR3 DNA: TGCGCCAGCGCAGGGAAAGAGACCCAGTACTTC
CDR3 protein: CASAGKETQYF
V gene: TRBV5-1
D gene: .
clone size: few
J gene: TRBJ2-5

CDR3 DNA: TGTGCCAGCCACCCTCCGGGACACGTTAATGAAAAACTGTTTTTT
CDR3 protein: CASHPPGHVNEKLFF
V gene: TRBV6-1
D gene: .
clone size: few
J gene: TRBJ1-4

CDR3 DNA: TGTGCCAGCAGCTTAGCGGGACTAGCGGGACAAGAGACCCAGTACTTC
CDR3 protein: CASSLAGLAGQETQYF
V gene: TRBV7-9
D gene: TRBD2
clone size: few
J gene: TRBJ2-5

CDR3 DNA: TGTGCCAGCATCAAATCTGGGACTGAAGCTTTCTTT
CDR3 protein: CASIKSGTEAFF
V gene: TRBV7-8
D gene: .
clone size: many
J gene: TRBJ1-1